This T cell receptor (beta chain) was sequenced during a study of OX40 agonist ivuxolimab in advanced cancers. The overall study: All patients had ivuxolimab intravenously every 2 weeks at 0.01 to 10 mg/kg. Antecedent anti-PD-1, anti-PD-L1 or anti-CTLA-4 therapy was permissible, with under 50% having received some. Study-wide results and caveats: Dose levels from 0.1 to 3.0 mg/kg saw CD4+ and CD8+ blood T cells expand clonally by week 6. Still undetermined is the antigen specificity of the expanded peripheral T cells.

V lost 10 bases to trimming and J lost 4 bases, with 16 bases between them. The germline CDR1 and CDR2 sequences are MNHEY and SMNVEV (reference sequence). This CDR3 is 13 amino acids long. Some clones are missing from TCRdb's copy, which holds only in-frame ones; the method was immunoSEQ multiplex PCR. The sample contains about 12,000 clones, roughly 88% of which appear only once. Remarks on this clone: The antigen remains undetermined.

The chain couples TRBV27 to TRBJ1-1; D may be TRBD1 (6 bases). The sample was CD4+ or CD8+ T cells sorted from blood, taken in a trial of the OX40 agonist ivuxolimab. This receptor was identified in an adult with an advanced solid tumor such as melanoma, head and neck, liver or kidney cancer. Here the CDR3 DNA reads TGTGCCACCTGCACCGGGGGCTGCACTGAAGCTTTCTTT. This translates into CATCTGGCTEAFF.